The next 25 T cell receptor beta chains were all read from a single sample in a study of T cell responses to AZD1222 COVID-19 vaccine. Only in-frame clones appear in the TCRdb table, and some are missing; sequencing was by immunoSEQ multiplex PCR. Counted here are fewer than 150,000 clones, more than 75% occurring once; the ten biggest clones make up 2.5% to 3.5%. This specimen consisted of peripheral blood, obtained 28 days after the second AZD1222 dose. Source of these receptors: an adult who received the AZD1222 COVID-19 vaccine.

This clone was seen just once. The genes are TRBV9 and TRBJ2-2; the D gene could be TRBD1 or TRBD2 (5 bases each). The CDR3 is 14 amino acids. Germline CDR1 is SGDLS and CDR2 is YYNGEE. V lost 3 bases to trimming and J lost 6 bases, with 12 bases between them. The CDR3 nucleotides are TGTGCCAGCAGCGGAGGGGTTGTAGCCGGGGAGCTGTTTTTT. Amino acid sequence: CASSGGVVAGELFF.

The chain's CDR3 is CASSTGQKAYEQYF. The CDR3 nucleotides read TGCGCCAGCAGCACGGGACAGAAAGCCTACGAGCAGTACTTC. The chain links TRBV5-1 to TRBJ2-7, with 7 bases aligning to TRBD1. V lost 4 bases to trimming and J lost 2 bases; unmatched junction nucleotides: 6. CDR1 and CDR2 (germline): SGHRS, YFSETQ. CDR3 length: 14 amino acids.

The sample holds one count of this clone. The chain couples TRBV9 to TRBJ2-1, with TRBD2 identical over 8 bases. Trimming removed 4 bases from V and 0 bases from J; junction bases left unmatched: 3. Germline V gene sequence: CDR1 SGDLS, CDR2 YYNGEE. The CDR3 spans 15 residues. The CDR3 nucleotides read TGTGCCAGCAGCCTAAGCGGGAGCTCCTACAATGAGCAGTTCTTC. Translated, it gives CASSLSGSSYNEQFF. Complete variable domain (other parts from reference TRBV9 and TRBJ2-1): DSGVTQTPKHLITATGQRVTLRCSPRSGDLSVYWYQQSLDQGLQFLIQYYNGEERAKGNILERFSAQQFPDLHSELNLSSLELGDSALYFCASSLSGSSYNEQFFGPGTRLTVL.

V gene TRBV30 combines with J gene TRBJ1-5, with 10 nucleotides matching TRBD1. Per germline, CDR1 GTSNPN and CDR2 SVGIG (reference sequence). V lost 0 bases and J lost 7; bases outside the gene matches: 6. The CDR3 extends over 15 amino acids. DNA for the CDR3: TGTGCCTGGAGTGTAGATGGACAGGGGGGACAGCCCCAGCATTTT. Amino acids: CAWSVDGQGGQPQHF.

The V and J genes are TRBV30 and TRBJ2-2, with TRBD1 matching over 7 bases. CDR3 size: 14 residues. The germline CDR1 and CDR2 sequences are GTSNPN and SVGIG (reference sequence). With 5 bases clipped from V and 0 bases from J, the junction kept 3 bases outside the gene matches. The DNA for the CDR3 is TGTGCCTGGGCCGGGACAGCGAACACCGGGGAGCTGTTTTTT. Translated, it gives CAWAGTANTGELFF. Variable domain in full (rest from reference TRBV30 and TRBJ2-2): SQTIHQWPATLVQPVGSPLSLECTVEGTSNPNLYWYRQAAGRGLQLLFYSVGIGQISSEVPQNLSASRPQDRQFILSSKKLLLSDSGFYLCAWAGTANTGELFFGEGSRLTVL.

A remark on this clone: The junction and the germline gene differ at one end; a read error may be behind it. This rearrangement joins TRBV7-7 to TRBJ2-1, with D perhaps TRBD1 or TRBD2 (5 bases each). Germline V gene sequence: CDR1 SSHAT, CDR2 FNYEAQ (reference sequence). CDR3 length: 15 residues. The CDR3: CASSLEWGRGHEQFF. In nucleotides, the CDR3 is TGTGCTAGCAGCTTAGAATGGGGTAGGGGACATGAGCAGTTCTTC. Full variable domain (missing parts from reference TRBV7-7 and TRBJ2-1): GAGVSQSPRYKVTKRGQDVTLRCDPISSHATLYWYQQALGQGPEFLTYFNYEAQPDKSGLPSDRFSAERPEGSISTLTIQRTEQRDSAMYRCASSLEWGRGHEQFFGPGTRLTVL.

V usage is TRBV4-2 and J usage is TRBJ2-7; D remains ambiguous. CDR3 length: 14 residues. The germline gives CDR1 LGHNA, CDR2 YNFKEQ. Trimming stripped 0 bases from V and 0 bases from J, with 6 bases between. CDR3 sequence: CASSQEIVSYEQYF. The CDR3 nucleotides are TGTGCCAGCAGCCAAGAAATCGTCTCCTACGAGCAGTACTTC.

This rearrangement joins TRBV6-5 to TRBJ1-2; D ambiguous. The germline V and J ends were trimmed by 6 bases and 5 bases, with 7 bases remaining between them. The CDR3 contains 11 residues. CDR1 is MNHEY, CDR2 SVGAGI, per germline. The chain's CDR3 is CASSAGYGYTF. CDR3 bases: TGTGCCAGCAGCGCGGGGTATGGCTACACCTTC.

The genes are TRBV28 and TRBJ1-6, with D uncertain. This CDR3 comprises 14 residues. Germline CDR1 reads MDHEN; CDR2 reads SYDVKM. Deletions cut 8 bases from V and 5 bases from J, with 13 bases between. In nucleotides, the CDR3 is TGTGCCAGCCGAAGACCACCCGATAATTCACCCCTCCACTTT. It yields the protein CASRRPPDNSPLHF.

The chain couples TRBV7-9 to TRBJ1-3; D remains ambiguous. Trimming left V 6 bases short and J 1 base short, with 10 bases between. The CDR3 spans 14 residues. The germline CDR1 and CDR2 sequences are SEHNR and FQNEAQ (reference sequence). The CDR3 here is CASSLEPSGNTIYF. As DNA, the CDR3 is TGTGCCAGCAGTTTGGAACCATCTGGAAACACCATATATTTT.

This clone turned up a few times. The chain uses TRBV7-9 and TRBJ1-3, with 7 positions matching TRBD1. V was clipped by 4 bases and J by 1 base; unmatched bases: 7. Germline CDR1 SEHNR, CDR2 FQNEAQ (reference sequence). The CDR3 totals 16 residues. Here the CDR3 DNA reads TGTGCCAGCAGCTCGCTTACAGGGGTTTCTGGAAACACCATATATTTT. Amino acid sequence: CASSSLTGVSGNTIYF.

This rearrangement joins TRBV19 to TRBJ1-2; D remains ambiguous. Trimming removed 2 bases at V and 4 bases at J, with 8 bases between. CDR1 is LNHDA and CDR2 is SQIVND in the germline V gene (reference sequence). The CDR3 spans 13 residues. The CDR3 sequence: CASSIQASYGYTF. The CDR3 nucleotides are TGTGCCAGTAGTATACAGGCCTCCTATGGCTACACCTTC.

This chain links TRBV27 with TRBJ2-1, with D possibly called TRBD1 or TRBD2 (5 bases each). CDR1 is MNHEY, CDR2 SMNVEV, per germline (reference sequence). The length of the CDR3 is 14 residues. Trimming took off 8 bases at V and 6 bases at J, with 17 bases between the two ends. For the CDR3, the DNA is TGTGCCAGCGGGACGGCGGACTGGACCAATGAGCAGTTCTTC. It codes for CASGTADWTNEQFF.

In DNA form, the CDR3 reads TGTGCCAGCAGTAAAGCGGGGGGGAATTATCAGCCCCAGCATTTT. Its translation is CASSKAGGNYQPQHF. This chain links TRBV9 with TRBJ1-5; tentative D call: TRBD1 (5 bases). This CDR3 has 15 residues. The germline CDR1 and CDR2 sequences are SGDLS and YYNGEE. Deletions cut 5 bases from V and 5 bases from J, with 17 bases between. The variable domain in full, completed from reference TRBV9 and TRBJ1-5, reads DSGVTQTPKHLITATGQRVTLRCSPRSGDLSVYWYQQSLDQGLQFLIQYYNGEERAKGNILERFSAQQFPDLHSELNLSSLELGDSALYFCASSKAGGNYQPQHFGDGTRLSIL.

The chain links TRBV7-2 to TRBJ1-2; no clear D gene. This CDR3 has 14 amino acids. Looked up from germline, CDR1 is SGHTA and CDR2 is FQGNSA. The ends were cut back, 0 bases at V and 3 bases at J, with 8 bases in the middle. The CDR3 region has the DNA TGTGCCAGCAGCTTAGCGTCCAGTTACTATGGCTACACCTTC. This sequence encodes CASSLASSYYGYTF.

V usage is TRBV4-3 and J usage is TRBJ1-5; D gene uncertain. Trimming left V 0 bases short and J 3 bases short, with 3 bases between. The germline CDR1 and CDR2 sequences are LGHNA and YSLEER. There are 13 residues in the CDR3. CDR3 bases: TGCGCCAGCAGCCAAGATCACAATCAGCCCCAGCATTTT. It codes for CASSQDHNQPQHF.

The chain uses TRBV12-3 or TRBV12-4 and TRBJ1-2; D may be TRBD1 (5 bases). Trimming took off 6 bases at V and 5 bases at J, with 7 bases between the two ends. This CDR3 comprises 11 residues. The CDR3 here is CASSTGYGYTF. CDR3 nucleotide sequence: TGTGCCAGCAGCACAGGTTATGGCTACACCTTC.

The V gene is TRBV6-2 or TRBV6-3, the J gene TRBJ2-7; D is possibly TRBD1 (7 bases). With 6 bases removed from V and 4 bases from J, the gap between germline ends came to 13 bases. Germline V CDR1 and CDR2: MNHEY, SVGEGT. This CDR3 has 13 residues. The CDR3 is CASSAGQIYEQYF. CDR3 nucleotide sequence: TGTGCCAGCAGCGCGGGACAGATATACGAGCAGTACTTC.

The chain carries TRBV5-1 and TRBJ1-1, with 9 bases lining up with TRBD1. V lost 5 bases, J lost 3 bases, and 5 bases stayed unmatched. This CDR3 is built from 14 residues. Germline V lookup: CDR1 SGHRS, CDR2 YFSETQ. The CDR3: CASSPWDRDTEAFF. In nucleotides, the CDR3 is TGCGCCAGCAGTCCGTGGGACAGGGACACTGAAGCTTTCTTT.

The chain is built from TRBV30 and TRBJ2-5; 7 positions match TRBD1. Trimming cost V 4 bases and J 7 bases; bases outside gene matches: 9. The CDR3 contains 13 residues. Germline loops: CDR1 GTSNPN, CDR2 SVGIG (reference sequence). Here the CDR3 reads CAWNRGTLATQYF. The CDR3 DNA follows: TGTGCCTGGAACAGGGGTACCCTCGCGACCCAGTACTTC.

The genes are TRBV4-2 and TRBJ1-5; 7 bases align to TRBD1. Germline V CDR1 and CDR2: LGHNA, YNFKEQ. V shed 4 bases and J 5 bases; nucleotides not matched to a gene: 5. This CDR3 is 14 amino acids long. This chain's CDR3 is CASSLGQQDQPQHF. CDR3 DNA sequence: TGTGCCAGCAGCCTGGGACAGCAAGATCAGCCCCAGCATTTT.

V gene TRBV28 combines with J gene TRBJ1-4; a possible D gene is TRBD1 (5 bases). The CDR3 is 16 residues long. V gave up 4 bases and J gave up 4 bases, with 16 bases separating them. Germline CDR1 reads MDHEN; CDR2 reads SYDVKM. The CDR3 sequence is CASSSPGGAINEKLFF. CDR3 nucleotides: TGTGCCAGCAGTTCCCCGGGCGGGGCCATTAATGAAAAACTGTTTTTT.

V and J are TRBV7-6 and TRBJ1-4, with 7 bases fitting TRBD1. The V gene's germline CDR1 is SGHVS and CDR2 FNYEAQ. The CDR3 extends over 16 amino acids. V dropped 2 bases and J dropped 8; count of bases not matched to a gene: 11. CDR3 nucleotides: TGTGCCAGCAGCTTACGTCGGGCCCAGGGGGGCGAAAAACTGTTTTTT. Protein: CASSLRRAQGGEKLFF.

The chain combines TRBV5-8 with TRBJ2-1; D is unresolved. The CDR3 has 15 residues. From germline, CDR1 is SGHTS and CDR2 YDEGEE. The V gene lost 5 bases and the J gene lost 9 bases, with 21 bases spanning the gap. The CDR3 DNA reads TGTGCCAGCAGGCGGCATCCGTCCGGTAGTGGTGAGCAGTTCTTC. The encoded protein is CASRRHPSGSGEQFF.

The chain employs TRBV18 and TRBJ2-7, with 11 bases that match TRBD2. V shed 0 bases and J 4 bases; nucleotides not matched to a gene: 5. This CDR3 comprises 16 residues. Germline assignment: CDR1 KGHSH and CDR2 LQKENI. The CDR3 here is CASSPPPSGRTYEQYF. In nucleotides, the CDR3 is TGTGCCAGCTCACCACCGCCTAGCGGGAGGACTTACGAGCAGTACTTC.